Presented here are 19 T cell receptor beta chains from one specimen sequenced in a study of T cells in women clearing cervical HPV infection. Some clones are missing from TCRdb's copy, which holds only in-frame ones; the method was immunoSEQ multiplex PCR. Its clone listing holds tens of thousands of clones. What was sequenced was blood buffy coat. The receptors derive from a woman between 18 and 70 years old with a cervical HPV16 infection that either progressed to CIN3+ or cleared (not recorded which).

Remarks on this clone: The missing CDR3 end, 3 residues past where the read stops, is filled in from the germline J gene. The chain is built from TRBV7-3 and TRBJ2-1, with 11 bases lining up with TRBD2. Trimming cost V 2 bases and J 0 bases; bases outside gene matches: 6. This CDR3 has 18 residues. Germline V lookup: CDR1 SGHTA, CDR2 FQGTGA. CDR3 bases read: TGTGCCAGCAGCTTACTAGCGGGAGGCAGGGGCTCCTACAATGAG. Amino acid sequence: CASSLLAGGRGSYNE. The full CDR3 protein reads CASSLLAGGRGSYNEQFF.

Here the CDR3 reads CASSADRYSGNTIYF. The CDR3 bases that were read are TGTGCCAGCAGTGCGGACAGGTACTCTGGAAACACC. The chain recombines TRBV6-1 with TRBJ1-3, with 7 bases fitting TRBD1. The CDR3 end is not reached by the read, which stops 3 residues before it; the germline J gene fills it in. V gave up 4 bases and J gave up 0 bases; unmatched junction bases: 3. Germline-derived CDR1 and CDR2 are MNHNS and SASEGT. The CDR3 totals 15 residues.

About this clone itself: Read coverage stops 3 residues before the CDR3 terminus; the germline J gene supplies the remainder. This rearrangement joins TRBV5-1 to TRBJ1-4; 8 nucleotides line up with TRBD1. CDR1 SGHRS and CDR2 YFSETQ come from the germline V gene. CDR3 length equals 15 residues. Trimming cost V 0 bases and J 5 bases; bases outside gene matches: 3. The sequenced CDR3 bases are TGCGCCAGCAGCTTGGCGGGACAGGAGAATGAAAAA. It translates to CASSLAGQENEK. The entire CDR3 is CASSLAGQENEKLFF.

Points on this clone: Read coverage stops 3 residues before the CDR3 terminus; the germline J gene supplies the remainder. This sequence joins TRBV6-1 and TRBJ2-1; 8 bases align to TRBD2. Trimming removed 3 bases from V and 4 bases from J; junction bases left unmatched: 2. Germline CDR1 is MNHNS and CDR2 is SASEGT. This CDR3 contains 14 residues. The sequenced CDR3 bases are TGTGCCAGCAGTGACCAGCGGGGGTACAATGAG. Amino acid sequence: CASSDQRGYNE. In full, the CDR3 is CASSDQRGYNEQFF.

In the case of this clone: The read ends 3 residues shy of where the CDR3 ends; the end is completed using the germline J gene. The chain is built from TRBV19 and TRBJ2-7; perhaps TRBD1 as D (7 bases). In germline, CDR1 is LNHDA, CDR2 SQIVND (reference sequence). With 5 bases removed from V and 3 bases from J, the gap between germline ends came to 17 bases. The CDR3 sequence is 15 residues long. The CDR3 DNA, read in part, is TGTGCCAGTAGTTATACAGGGGACTTGTTCTACGAG. This gives the protein CASSYTGDLFYE. The full CDR3 sequence reads CASSYTGDLFYEQYF.

The sequenced part of the CDR3 DNA is TGTGCCAGCAGCACGGGACAGGGAACTAATGAAAAA. Translation: CASSTGQGTNEK. The entire CDR3 is CASSTGQGTNEKLFF. This chain joins TRBV5-6 and TRBJ1-4, with 9 bases that match TRBD1. The read halts 3 residues ahead of the CDR3 end, with the missing end drawn from the germline J gene. Germline V CDR1 and CDR2: SGHDT, YYEEEE. V trimming: 4 bases; J trimming: 1 base; junction bases outside the gene matches: 2. The CDR3 is 15 residues long.

About this clone: The read terminates 3 residues ahead of where the CDR3 ends, so the germline J gene completes it. This sequence joins TRBV28 and TRBJ2-7; TRBD2 matches at 8 bases. Germline values: CDR1 MDHEN, CDR2 SYDVKM. V dropped 3 bases and J dropped 5; count of bases not matched to a gene: 3. This CDR3 has 13 amino acids. The covered CDR3 bases are TGTGCCAGCAGTTTGAGCGGGAGTAACGAG. As protein: CASSLSGSNE. The entire CDR3 sequence reads CASSLSGSNEQYF.

Comments on this clone: The CDR3 extends 3 residues past the end of the read, so its final part is completed from the germline J gene. The V and J genes are TRBV6-1 and TRBJ2-7, with 8 bases fitting TRBD2. Per the germline V gene, CDR1 is MNHNS and CDR2 is SASEGT. The length of the CDR3 is 17 residues. V was pared by 1 base and J by 0 bases, with 8 bases of the junction left unmatched. CDR3 DNA (partial): TGTGCCAGCAGTGAAGAATTTTACGCGGGAGGCTCCTACGAG. Its protein is CASSEEFYAGGSYE. The entire CDR3 protein reads CASSEEFYAGGSYEQYF.

Points on this clone: Read sequence stops 3 residues before the CDR3 end, and the germline J gene provides the missing end. The chain carries TRBV20-1 and TRBJ1-1; tentative D call: TRBD1 (6 bases). CDR3 length: 17 amino acids. V dropped 1 base and J dropped 6 bases, with 24 bases sitting between them. Germline-derived CDR1 and CDR2 are DFQATT and SNEGSKA (reference sequence). CDR3: CSARGPVRLGGQAEAFF. Partial CDR3 DNA: TGCAGTGCTAGAGGCCCGGTGAGATTGGGGGGGCAAGCTGAA.

Concerning this clone itself: The CDR3 end is not reached by the read, which stops 3 residues before it; the germline J gene fills it in. The chain recombines TRBV10-3 with TRBJ2-2; D gene uncertain. The V end lost 2 bases, the J end lost 1 base, and 11 bases lay between the germline ends. The germline CDR1 and CDR2 sequences are ENHRY and SYGVKD. The length of the CDR3 is 16 residues. The CDR3 bases that were read are TGTGCCATCAGTGAGAGTAGTAGCCAGAACACCGGGGAG. Protein: CAISESSSQNTGE. The whole CDR3 sequence is CAISESSSQNTGELFF.

A remark on this clone: The read falls 3 residues short of the CDR3 end, and the missing part is taken from the germline J gene. The chain is built from TRBV12-3 or TRBV12-4 and TRBJ1-5; TRBD1 matches 7 bases. The length of the CDR3 is 16 residues. The J segment lost 1 base and the V segment lost 2 bases, leaving 5 bases of the junction unmatched. The part of the CDR3 DNA that was read is TGTGCCAGCAGTTTAAACTCGGACAGGAGCAATCAGCCC. Translated: CASSLNSDRSNQP. The entire CDR3 protein is CASSLNSDRSNQPQHF.

In terms of frequency, this clone is medium-sized. The CDR3 end is not reached by the read, which stops 3 residues before it; the germline J gene fills it in. The chain employs TRBV19 and TRBJ2-3; D gene ambiguous. CDR1 and CDR2 from the germline V gene are LNHDA and SQIVND (reference sequence). CDR3 length equals 11 residues. Trimming removed 5 bases from V and 8 bases from J, with 8 bases in between. Partial CDR3 DNA: TGTGCCAGTAGTCCCGGTATTACG. Its protein product is CASSPGIT. In full, the CDR3 reads CASSPGITQYF.

About this clone: The read stops 3 residues short of the end of the CDR3; the missing end is completed from the germline J gene. This chain links TRBV5-1 with TRBJ2-1; D possibly corresponds to TRBD2 (6 bases). The CDR3 is 15 amino acids. Trimming removed 1 base from V and 4 bases from J, with 12 bases in between. CDR1 is SGHRS, CDR2 YFSETQ, per germline. The DNA read from the CDR3 is TGCGCCAGCAGCTTGTCCAGCGGGCGATACAATGAG. Protein: CASSLSSGRYNE. In full, the CDR3 reads CASSLSSGRYNEQFF.

Comment on this clone: The read stops 3 residues short of the end of the CDR3; the missing end is completed from the germline J gene. This chain joins TRBV20-1 and TRBJ1-2; maybe TRBD1 (5 bases). CDR3 length: 16 amino acids. Germline CDR1 reads DFQATT; CDR2 reads SNEGSKA (reference sequence). Trimming removed 0 bases at V and 1 base at J, with 15 bases between. CDR3 DNA (partial): TGCAGTGCTAGAGATTATGTGGGGGACTATAACTATGGC. It translates to CSARDYVGDYNYG. In full, the CDR3 reads CSARDYVGDYNYGYTF.

As for this clone: The CDR3 extends 3 residues past the end of the read, so its final part is completed from the germline J gene. Other DNA sequences in the sample encode the same CDR3. The chain recombines TRBV6-2 or TRBV6-3 with TRBJ2-7; TRBD2 aligns across 10 bases. CDR1 is MNHEY, CDR2 SVGEGT, per germline. The CDR3 spans 15 residues. With V trimmed by 6 bases and J by 3 bases, 8 bases remained unmatched. CDR3 DNA (partial): TGTGCCAGCAGCTGGTGGACTAGCGGCATCTACGAG. Translation: CASSWWTSGIYE. The CDR3 reads in full as CASSWWTSGIYEQYF.

With respect to this clone: The read gets to within 3 residues of the CDR3 end, and the germline J gene fills in the rest. J is TRBJ1-5 and V is TRBV19; possible D gene TRBD1, 5 bases. From germline, CDR1 is LNHDA and CDR2 SQIVND (reference sequence). V was cut by 4 bases and J by 7 bases, with 14 bases left in between. The CDR3 contains 14 residues. The CDR3 loop is CASSTPGLGQPQHF. CDR3 DNA (partial): TGTGCCAGTAGTACCCCAGGGTTAGGACAGCCC.

Notes on this clone: Read sequence stops 3 residues before the CDR3 end, and the germline J gene provides the missing end. The chain joins TRBV5-1 to TRBJ2-1, with 9 bases matching TRBD1. The CDR3 has 15 amino acids. Trimming cost V 3 bases and J 4 bases; bases outside gene matches: 5. The germline V gene encodes CDR1 SGHRS and CDR2 YFSETQ. The DNA read from the CDR3 is TGCGCCAGCAGCTCTGGACAGGGGTCTTACAATGAG. Amino acids: CASSSGQGSYNE. The whole CDR3 reads CASSSGQGSYNEQFF.

About this clone: The read finishes 3 residues shy of the CDR3 end, and the germline J gene is used to complete it. This chain links TRBV7-9 with TRBJ1-2, with D perhaps matching TRBD1 (5 bases). V was cut by 5 bases and J by 4 bases, with 11 bases left in between. The CDR3 extends over 13 amino acids. CDR1 SEHNR and CDR2 FQNEAQ come from the germline V gene (reference sequence). CDR3 amino acids: CASSPTALYGYTF. Partial CDR3 DNA: TGTGCCAGCAGCCCGACAGCGCTCTATGGC.

As to this clone: The read terminates 3 residues ahead of where the CDR3 ends, so the germline J gene completes it. This rearrangement joins TRBV11-2 to TRBJ2-3; 8 nucleotides line up with TRBD1. The CDR3 extends over 15 amino acids. Germline CDR1 SGHAT, CDR2 FQNNGV. Incomplete CDR3 DNA: TGTGCCAGCAGCTTATTGACAGGGGAGTTTGAGACG. It yields the protein CASSLLTGEFET. The entire CDR3 sequence reads CASSLLTGEFETQYF. Based on the CDR3 plus reference TRBV11-2 and TRBJ2-3, the full variable domain is EAGVAQSPRYKIIEKRQSVAFWCNPISGHATLYWYQQILGQGPKLLIQFQNNGVVDDSQLPKDRFSAERLKGVDSTLKIQPAKLEDSAVYLCASSLLTGEFETQYFGPGTRLTVL.